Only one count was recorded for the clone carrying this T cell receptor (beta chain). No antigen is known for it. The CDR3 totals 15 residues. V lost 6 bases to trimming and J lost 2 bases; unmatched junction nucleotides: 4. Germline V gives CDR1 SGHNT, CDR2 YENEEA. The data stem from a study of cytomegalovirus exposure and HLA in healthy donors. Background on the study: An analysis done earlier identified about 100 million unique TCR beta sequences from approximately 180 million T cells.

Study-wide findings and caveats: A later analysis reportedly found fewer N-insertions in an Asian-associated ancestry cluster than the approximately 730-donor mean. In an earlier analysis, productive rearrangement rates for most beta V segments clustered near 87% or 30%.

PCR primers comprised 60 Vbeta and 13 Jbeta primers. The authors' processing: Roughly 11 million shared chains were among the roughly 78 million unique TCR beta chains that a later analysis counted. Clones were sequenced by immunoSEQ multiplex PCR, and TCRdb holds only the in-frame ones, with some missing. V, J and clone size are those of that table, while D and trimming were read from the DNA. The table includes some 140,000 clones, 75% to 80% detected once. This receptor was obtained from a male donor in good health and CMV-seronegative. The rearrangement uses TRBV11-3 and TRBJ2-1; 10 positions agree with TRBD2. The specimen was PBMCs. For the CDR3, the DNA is TGTGCCAGCAGGTATGGACTAGCGGCCTACAATGAGCAGTTCTTC. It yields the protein CASRYGLAAYNEQFF.